These T cell receptor beta chains were read from a single sample in a study of vaccination and CD4 T cells after COVID-19. For these TCRs, the target antigens are not known. Via MiXCR, TCRdb re-called the PCR reads, giving one row per CDR3 protein. Here the sample spans some 21,000 distinct CDR3 sequences, 30% to 40% being singletons. Sequences were obtained from cultured CD4+ T cells from blood. Receptor source: a human donor with COVID-19. The CDR3 runs from the conserved cysteine through the conserved F or W. A D gene is named only where the DNA matches it firmly. The listing skips clone size in some rows; elsewhere it reads once, few, many or a size class.

v_call	d_call	cdr3_length	j_call	clone_size	cdr3_aa	cdr3_nt
TRBV10-1	TRBD1	14	TRBJ2-2	few	CASSSGGAGGELFF	TGCGCCAGCAGTTCAGGGGGCGCGGGCGGGGAGCTGTTTTTT
TRBV20-1	-	12	TRBJ2-1	-	CSAGTGPNEQFF	TGCAGTGCTGGAACAGGGCCCAATGAGCAGTTCTTC
TRBV20-1	TRBD2	12	TRBJ2-3	once	CSAGLASDTQYF	TGCAGTGCTGGACTAGCGTCAGATACGCAGTATTTT
TRBV6-5	-	16	TRBJ1-1	few	CASSYSMVAGGTEAFF	TGTGCCAGCAGTTACTCGATGGTGGCAGGAGGGACTGAAGCTTTCTTT
TRBV30	TRBD1	13	TRBJ1-4	few	CAWQNRGPEKLFF	TGTGCCTGGCAGAACAGGGGGCCTGAAAAACTGTTTTTT
TRBV7-2	TRBD2	15	TRBJ2-1	-	CASSPPGTSSNEQFF	TGTGCCAGCAGCCCCCCCGGGACTAGCTCCAATGAGCAGTTCTTC
TRBV6-1	-	16	TRBJ1-2	hyperexpanded	CASTPLTGTLNYGYTF	TGTGCCAGCACTCCTCTGACCGGGACACTTAACTATGGCTACACCTTC
TRBV30	-	15	TRBJ1-1	few	CAWSARGRRNTEAFF	TGTGCCTGGAGTGCCCGGGGTCGGCGGAACACTGAAGCTTTCTTT
TRBV20-1	TRBD1	15	TRBJ2-3	-	CSARGNSGGTDTQYF	TGCAGTGCTAGAGGTAACTCAGGGGGAACAGATACGCAGTATTTT
TRBV6-1	-	14	TRBJ2-7	few	CASSYRGGSYEQYF	TGTGCCAGCAGTTATCGGGGTGGTTCCTACGAGCAGTACTTC
TRBV6-1	TRBD2	14	TRBJ2-5	few	CASSAGLVLETQYF	TGTGCCAGCAGTGCGGGACTAGTTCTGGAGACCCAGTACTTC
TRBV20-1	-	12	TRBJ2-7	-	CSARDKGYEQYF	TGCAGTGCTAGAGATAAGGGCTACGAGCAGTACTTC
TRBV9	TRBD2	16	TRBJ2-1	-	CASSVEGAGVYNEQFF	TGTGCCAGCAGCGTAGAAGGAGCGGGGGTCTACAATGAGCAGTTCTTC
TRBV7-2	-	16	TRBJ2-7	-	CASSLVGGASSYEQYF	TGTGCCAGCAGCTTAGTAGGGGGGGCCAGCTCCTACGAGCAGTACTTC
TRBV5-8	-	13	TRBJ1-1	-	CASSQVWGTEAFF	TGTGCCAGCAGCCAGGTCTGGGGGACTGAAGCTTTCTTT
TRBV10-3	TRBD2	20	TRBJ2-3	once	CAISGGLAGEGRGSTDTQYF	TGTGCCATCAGTGGCGGACTAGCGGGAGAGGGACGGGGGAGCACAGATACGCAGTATTTT
TRBV6-1	-	13	TRBJ1-5	-	CASSVRGGQPQHF	TGTGCCAGCAGTGTGAGGGGTGGTCAGCCCCAGCATTTT
TRBV6-1	TRBD1	17	TRBJ1-6	once	CAISPAGQGTDNSPLHF	TGTGCCATCAGCCCTGCGGGACAGGGTACAGATAATTCACCCCTCCACTTT
TRBV6-2/TRBV6-3	-	16	TRBJ2-7	-	CASSYSTPGFSYEQYF	TGTGCCAGCAGTTACTCCACCCCCGGATTCTCCTACGAGCAGTACTTC
TRBV20-1	TRBD1	15	TRBJ2-1	few	CSARRETGAYNEQFF	TGCAGTGCTAGAAGGGAGACAGGGGCCTACAATGAGCAGTTCTTC
TRBV19	-	13	TRBJ2-1	few	CASSMGNLNEQFF	TGTGCCAGTAGTATGGGGAATCTCAATGAGCAGTTCTTC
TRBV7-9	TRBD1	16	TRBJ2-5	few	CASSFRTGGYQETQYF	TGTGCCAGCAGCTTCAGGACAGGCGGATACCAAGAGACCCAGTACTTC
TRBV2	-	12	TRBJ1-1	-	CASSYTGREAFF	TGTGCCAGCAGTTATACGGGGAGGGAAGCTTTCTTT
TRBV12-3/TRBV12-4	-	13	TRBJ2-3	-	CASSWGGADTQYF	TGTGCCAGCAGTTGGGGCGGAGCGGATACGCAGTATTTT
TRBV19	-	14	TRBJ2-2	few	CASSGLRDTGELFF	TGTGCCAGTAGTGGGTTAAGGGACACCGGGGAGCTGTTTTTT
TRBV20-1	-	15	TRBJ2-1	-	CSAHDPGGSYNEQFF	TGCAGTGCTCACGACCCGGGCGGCTCCTACAATGAGCAGTTCTTC